These T cell receptor beta chains were read from a single sample in a study of vaccination effects on CD4 cells after COVID-19. Their cognate antigens are unknown. The table came from immunoSEQ multiplex PCR; TCRdb's copy has only in-frame clones and leaves some out. Of tens of thousands of clones listed, around 69% are singletons. The source was CD4+ T cells from PBMCs cultured without peptide, collected after COVID-19 vaccination. The source of these receptors is a human donor who received a COVID-19 vaccine. Both conserved end residues are part of each CDR3. The D gene is left open where the match is weak. For some rows the clone size is stated as once, few or many, or as a class when expanded; others skip it.

V	size	length	D	J	DNA	CDR3
TRBV6-5	NA	13	NA	TRBJ2-5	TGTGCCAGCAGCCCGTCACGGGAAGAGACCCAGTACTTC	CASSPSREETQYF
TRBV12-5	NA	13	TRBD1	TRBJ1-4	TGTGCTAGTGGTGGAACAGGGGATGAAAAACTGTTTTTT	CASGGTGDEKLFF
TRBV5-1	NA	13	NA	TRBJ2-5	TGCGCCAGCCGAACACCCTCAGAGGAGACCCAGTACTTC	CASRTPSEETQYF
TRBV7-3	NA	15	TRBD2	TRBJ2-2	TGTGCCAGCAGCCCGGGACTAGCGTCCACCGGGGAGCTGTTTTTT	CASSPGLASTGELFF
TRBV6-2/TRBV6-3	NA	13	NA	TRBJ2-5	TGTGCCAGCATCCCCTGGGGGGAAGAGACCCAGTACTTC	CASIPWGEETQYF
TRBV28	NA	14	NA	TRBJ1-1	TGTGCCAGCAGTTTGGGGACTTCCAGGACTGAAGCTTTCTTT	CASSLGTSRTEAFF
TRBV27	NA	16	NA	TRBJ1-6	TGTGCCAGCGCCCGGAACCAGGGCTCCTATAATTCACCCCTCCACTTT	CASARNQGSYNSPLHF
TRBV29-1	once	13	NA	TRBJ2-5	TGCAGCGTTGAATTAGGGAGTCAAGAGACCCAGTACTTC	CSVELGSQETQYF
TRBV5-1	NA	13	NA	TRBJ1-3	TGCGCCAGCAGCTCCCCCTCTGGAAACACCATATATTTT	CASSSPSGNTIYF
TRBV18	NA	16	TRBD1	TRBJ2-4	TGTGCCAGCTCAGAGCTCCAGGGGGCTAGGTTAAACATTCAGTACTTC	CASSELQGARLNIQYF
TRBV7-9	NA	13	NA	TRBJ1-5	TGTGCCAGCAGCTTAACCGCGCGTCAGCCCCAGCATTTT	CASSLTARQPQHF
TRBV6-5	NA	15	TRBD1	TRBJ2-1	TGTGCCAGCAGTAGCCGAGGACAGGGAGGAAATGAGCAGTTCTTC	CASSSRGQGGNEQFF
TRBV10-3	NA	14	NA	TRBJ1-1	TGTGCCATCAGCCTACAAGGCATGAACACTGAAGCTTTCTTT	CAISLQGMNTEAFF
TRBV7-3	few	16	NA	TRBJ2-6	TGTGCCAGCAGCCCCACGGTAAACTCTGGGGCCAACGTCCTGACTTTC	CASSPTVNSGANVLTF
TRBV30	NA	15	NA	TRBJ1-4	TGTGCCTGGACCCCCTCGGGGGGCCGTAGGGGAAAACTGTTTTTT	CAWTPSGGRRGKLFF
TRBV14	NA	15	NA	TRBJ1-4	TGTGCCAGCAGCGAAGCGGGGGTGGGGAATGAAAAACTGTTTTTT	CASSEAGVGNEKLFF
TRBV10-3	NA	15	NA	TRBJ2-1	TGTGCCATCAGTGAGATCGGGGGTAACTTCAATGAGCAGTTCTTC	CAISEIGGNFNEQFF